This TCR beta chain originates from a study of PD-1 blockade in classical Hodgkin lymphoma (dated by TCRdb to about 2020). Looking at the study overall: Nivolumab dosing was 3 mg/kg intravenously every 2 weeks, continuing until either disease progression or unacceptable toxicity. The study used CyTOF and TCR beta sequencing to define a peripheral blood immune signature of response to PD-1 blockade in classical Hodgkin lymphoma.

The Qiagen DNeasy kit was used to extract genomic DNA both from unsorted PBMCs and from the negatively selected CD4+ and CD8+ fractions. Amplification of TCR beta CDR3 regions was done by immunoSEQ multiplex PCR with primers that anneal to V and J segments. A synthetic immune receptor repertoire was used to minimize amplification bias, and any residual bias was removed computationally once sequencing was done. Under the source paper's analysis protocol: Repertoire diversity was quantified as the Shannon entropy index using custom Python scripts. Unsorted, CD4+ and CD8+ repertoires were examined separately, except in combined analyses, for which CD4+ and CD8+ sequences were merged in silico. Clonal expansion was defined as a frequency increase of at least 2-fold after treatment compared with C1D1, and clones undetected at baseline were assigned a pseudocount of 0.5. Singleton clones were defined as clones with 0 or 1 copy at C1D1, and non-singleton clones were defined as clones with 2 or more copies. Clones expanded in unsorted samples were assigned a CD4+, CD8+ or unknown annotation through matching of protein sequences in sorted samples from the same patient. Wilcoxon tests on paired samples were used to test changes in diversity from C1D1 to C4D1. Entries here come from immuneACCESS through TCRdb and include only in-frame sequences with V and J called. Some clones fail to appear in such tables; in the studies checked, an unresolved V gene covers under half of the shortfall, and the cause of the remainder is unknown. The V and J calls and the clone size are those of that table, but D and trimming were determined from the DNA. The sample contains more than 70,000 clones, around nine tenths of them found a single time. In total, the top ten clones hold approximately 2.5% of the sample.

The sample's time point label, in plain terms: cycle 2 day 1 (C2D1) of nivolumab. All trial patients had relapsed after autologous stem cell transplantation, with cohorts A, B and C differing in prior brentuximab vedotin exposure. The trial cohort comprised fewer than 65 patients with relapsed/refractory classical Hodgkin lymphoma whose best overall responses were complete response, partial response or progressive disease. Trial patients were treated with single-agent nivolumab in the multi-cohort phase II CheckMate 205 trial. An independent review committee assessed best overall response using the 2007 International Working Group response criteria. Trial PBMCs were obtained immediately prior to nivolumab initiation (C1D1) and on therapy at cycle 2 day 1 and cycle 4 day 1. After peripheral blood was drawn into 8 mL Vacutainer Cell Preparation Tubes, PBMCs were isolated by centrifugation and then cryopreserved.

As regards this clone: What this receptor recognizes is not known. Nothing much larger sits one base from this clone, and base qualities are not available.

General study outcomes and caveats: Baseline diversity similar to that of newly diagnosed patients was observed in trial patients achieving complete response, whereas significantly lower diversity was observed in partial responders and progressors. Patients starting nivolumab less than 1 year after ASCT had lower diversity and were excluded from later analyses to avoid confounding by immune reconstitution. By C4D1, a significant rise was seen in CD4+ TCR diversity but not in CD8+ TCR diversity (p=0.0027 vs p=0.16), and the rise was most apparent among complete responders (p=0.02). The study covered only a single clinical trial cohort, and the causes of the repertoire differences, possibly disease activity or prior therapy, were still not defined. Newly diagnosed patients were reported to have lower baseline TCR diversity than healthy donors, and relapsed/refractory patients were reported to have lower baseline TCR diversity still.

Based on the germline V gene, the CDR1 and CDR2 sequences are SGHRS and YFSETQ. V loses 2 bases, J loses 4 bases, and the germline ends lie 7 bases apart. The CDR3 holds 13 amino acids from the cysteine to the phenylalanine. The only DNA kept is the CDR3, 39 bases in frame from the first base. The sample was peripheral blood mononuclear cells (PBMCs), taken before the second cycle of nivolumab. The rearrangement combines TRBV5-1 with TRBJ1-5, with the D gene uncertain. The sequence was obtained from a human donor with classical Hodgkin lymphoma. CDR3 region: CASSFGGNQPQHF. The bases read TGCGCCAGCAGCTTCGGCGGGAATCAGCCCCAGCATTTT.